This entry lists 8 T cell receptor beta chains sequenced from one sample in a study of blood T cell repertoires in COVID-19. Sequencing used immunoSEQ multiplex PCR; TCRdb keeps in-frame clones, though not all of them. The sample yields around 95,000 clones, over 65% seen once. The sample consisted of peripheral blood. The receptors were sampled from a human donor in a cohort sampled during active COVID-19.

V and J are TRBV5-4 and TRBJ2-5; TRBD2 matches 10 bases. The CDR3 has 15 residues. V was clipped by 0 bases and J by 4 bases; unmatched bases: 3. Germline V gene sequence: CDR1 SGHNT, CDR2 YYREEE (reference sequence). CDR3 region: CASSLVLAGAETQYF. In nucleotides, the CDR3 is TGTGCCAGCAGCTTGGTTCTAGCGGGGGCAGAGACCCAGTACTTC.

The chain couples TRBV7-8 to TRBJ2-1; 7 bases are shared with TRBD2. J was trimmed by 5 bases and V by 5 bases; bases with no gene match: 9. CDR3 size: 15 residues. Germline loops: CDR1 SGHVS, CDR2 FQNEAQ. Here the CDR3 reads CASSPRRGFNNEQFF. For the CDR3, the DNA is TGTGCCAGCAGCCCGCGGCGGGGGTTCAACAATGAGCAGTTCTTC.

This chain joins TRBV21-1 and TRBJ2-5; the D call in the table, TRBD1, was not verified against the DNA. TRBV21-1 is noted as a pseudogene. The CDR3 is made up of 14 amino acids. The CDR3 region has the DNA TGTGCCAGCAGCAAAGACCGTCAGTGGGAGACCCAGTACTTC. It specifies CASSKDRQWETQYF.

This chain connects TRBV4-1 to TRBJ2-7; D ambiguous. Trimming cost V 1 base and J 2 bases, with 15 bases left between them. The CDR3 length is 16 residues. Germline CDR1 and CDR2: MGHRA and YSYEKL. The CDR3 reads CASSQGSEAGTYEQYF. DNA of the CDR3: TGCGCCAGCAGCCAAGGAAGTGAGGCCGGAACCTACGAGCAGTACTTC.

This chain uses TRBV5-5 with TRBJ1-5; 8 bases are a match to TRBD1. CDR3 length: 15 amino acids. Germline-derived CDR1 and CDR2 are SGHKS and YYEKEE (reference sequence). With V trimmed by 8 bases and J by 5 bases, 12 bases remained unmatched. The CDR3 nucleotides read TGTGCCAGGACACAGGGGGGAGGGCAAGATCAGCCCCAGCATTTT. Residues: CARTQGGGQDQPQHF.

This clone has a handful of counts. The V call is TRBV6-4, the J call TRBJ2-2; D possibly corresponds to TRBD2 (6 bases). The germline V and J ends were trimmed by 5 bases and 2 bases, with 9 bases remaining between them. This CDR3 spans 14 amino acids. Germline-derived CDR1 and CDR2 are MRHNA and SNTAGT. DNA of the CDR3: TGTGCCAGCAGTACGGGACTTAACACCGGGGAGCTGTTTTTT. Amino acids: CASSTGLNTGELFF.

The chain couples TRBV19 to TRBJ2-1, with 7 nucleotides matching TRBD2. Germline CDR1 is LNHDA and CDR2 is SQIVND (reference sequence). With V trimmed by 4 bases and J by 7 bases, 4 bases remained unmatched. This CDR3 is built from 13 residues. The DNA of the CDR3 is TGTGCCAGTAGTACGGGACTACGGAATGAGCAGTTCTTC. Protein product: CASSTGLRNEQFF.

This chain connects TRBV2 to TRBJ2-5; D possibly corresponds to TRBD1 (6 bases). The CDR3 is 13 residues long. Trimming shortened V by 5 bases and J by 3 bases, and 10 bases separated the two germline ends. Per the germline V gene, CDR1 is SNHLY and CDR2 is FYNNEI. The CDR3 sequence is CASSRNREETQYF. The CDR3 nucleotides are TGTGCCAGCAGTCGGAACAGGGAAGAGACCCAGTACTTC.